This record covers a single T cell receptor (beta chain). The sample holds other DNA sequences that translate to the same CDR3. Profiled with immunoSEQ multiplex PCR; TCRdb holds only in-frame clones, not every one. The sample carries around 1.5 million clones, under 99% recorded once. Germline CDR1 is SGHRS and CDR2 is YFSETQ. The CDR3 extends over 14 amino acids. V was shortened by 0 bases and J by 0 bases, with 7 bases between the two germline ends. The source of the sample is a study of shared clonotypes between healthy human individuals. The sequencing sample was made of naive CD4+ T cells sorted from blood. Described subset: CD45RA+ positively selected. The V and J genes are TRBV5-1 and TRBJ2-7, with D unresolved. This TCR came from a man aged 25-45 years in good health. The CDR3: CASSLGLSSYEQYF. In nucleotides, the CDR3 is TGCGCCAGCAGCTTGGGACTCAGCTCCTACGAGCAGTACTTC.